Following are 15 T cell receptor beta chains from one sample sequenced in a study of blood T cell repertoires in COVID-19. Sequencing used immunoSEQ multiplex PCR; TCRdb keeps in-frame clones, though not all of them. The table includes about 270,000 clones, approximately 90% detected once. Specimen: PBMCs or T cells enriched from blood (not recorded which). The receptors originated from a woman between 35 and 50 years old with acute COVID-19.

This chain uses TRBV5-1 with TRBJ2-2; 9 positions match TRBD2. Germline V gene sequence: CDR1 SGHRS, CDR2 YFSETQ. The CDR3 has 19 amino acids. J was trimmed by 5 bases and V by 0 bases; bases with no gene match: 14. CDR3 DNA sequence: TGCGCCAGCAGCTTGGTTACGAATCCCGCTAGCGGGAAAACCGGGGAGCTGTTTTTT. Its protein is CASSLVTNPASGKTGELFF.

The chain uses TRBV11-2 and TRBJ2-3, with D uncertain. The V gene lost 4 bases and the J gene lost 5 bases, with 10 bases spanning the gap. There are 13 residues in the CDR3. Germline V lookup: CDR1 SGHAT, CDR2 FQNNGV. The CDR3 DNA is TGTGCCAGCAGCTACGAAACAAGAGATACGCAGTATTTT. Protein product: CASSYETRDTQYF.

The chain couples TRBV6-5 to TRBJ1-3; D is possibly TRBD1 (5 bases). The V and J ends lost 5 bases and 0 bases respectively, with 11 bases between them. Germline CDR1 is MNHEY and CDR2 is SVGAGI. The CDR3 has 15 residues. Written as DNA, the CDR3 is TGTGCCAGCAGTATGCAGGGTAGCTCTGGAAACACCATATATTTT. Amino acid sequence: CASSMQGSSGNTIYF.

This chain links TRBV7-9 with TRBJ2-1; 10 bases agree with TRBD1. Looked up from germline, CDR1 is SEHNR and CDR2 is FQNEAQ (reference sequence). This CDR3 is 14 amino acids long. Trimming removed 2 bases from V and 6 bases from J; junction bases left unmatched: 1. CDR3 amino acids: CASSLRQGANEQFF. The CDR3 nucleotides read TGTGCCAGCAGCTTAAGACAGGGGGCCAATGAGCAGTTCTTC. Full variable domain (remainder filled in from reference TRBV7-9 and TRBJ2-1): DTGVSQNPRHKITKRGQNVTFRCDPISEHNRLYWYRQTLGQGPEFLTYFQNEAQLEKSRLLSDRFSAERPKGSFSTLEIQRTEQGDSAMYLCASSLRQGANEQFFGPGTRLTVL.

The chain is built from TRBV30 and TRBJ1-1; D is unclear. V was trimmed by 3 bases and J by 1 base, leaving 6 bases between them. Germline CDR1 is GTSNPN and CDR2 is SVGIG (reference sequence). The CDR3 covers 12 residues. The CDR3 loop is CAWRTRNTEAFF. In DNA, the CDR3 is TGTGCCTGGAGAACGAGGAACACTGAAGCTTTCTTT.

This chain uses TRBV9 with TRBJ2-2; tentative D call: TRBD2 (6 bases). This CDR3 has 17 residues. The V end lost 4 bases, the J end lost 4 bases, and 20 bases lay between the germline ends. Germline V lookup: CDR1 SGDLS, CDR2 YYNGEE. CDR3 sequence: CASSLPLGGGGTGELFF. In DNA, the CDR3 is TGTGCCAGCAGCCTCCCCCTCGGGGGAGGTGGCACCGGGGAGCTGTTTTTT.

J is TRBJ1-3 and V is TRBV19, with D possibly matching TRBD1 (5 bases). CDR1 is LNHDA, CDR2 SQIVND, per germline (reference sequence). The CDR3 has 17 residues. Deletions cut 5 bases from V and 1 base from J, with 18 bases between. The CDR3 bases are TGTGCCAGTAGTCTAGTTCTTACCGGGGGATCTGGAAACACCATATATTTT. Translated: CASSLVLTGGSGNTIYF. Based on the CDR3 plus reference TRBV19 and TRBJ1-3, the full variable domain is DGGITQSPKYLFRKEGQNVTLSCEQNLNHDAMYWYRQDPGQGLRLIYYSQIVNDFQKGDIAEGYSVSREKKESFPLTVTSAQKNPTAFYLCASSLVLTGGSGNTIYFGEGSWLTVV.

V and J are TRBV30 and TRBJ2-2; unclear D gene. The CDR3 runs 12 residues. The V gene lost 8 bases and the J gene lost 7 bases, with 14 bases spanning the gap. Germline V gene data show CDR1 as GTSNPN and CDR2 as SVGIG (reference sequence). CDR3 residues: CAQRLWSGELFF. The CDR3 region has the DNA TGTGCCCAAAGGCTATGGAGCGGGGAGCTGTTTTTT.

For this clone: Other DNA sequences of this sample code for an identical CDR3. The J gene is TRBJ2-1, the V gene TRBV5-1, with TRBD2 identical over 11 bases. After removal of 4 bases from V and 4 bases from J, the junction contained 4 bases not matched to a gene. This CDR3 has 15 residues. CDR1 is SGHRS and CDR2 is YFSETQ in the germline V gene. CDR3 nucleotides: TGCGCCAGCAGCCTGGGGACTAGCGGTTACAATGAGCAGTTCTTC. The encoded protein is CASSLGTSGYNEQFF.

J is TRBJ2-7 and V is TRBV19; 8 positions match TRBD2. Losses at the gene ends were 5 bases for V and 2 bases for J; bases not matched to a gene: 11. CDR3 size: 16 residues. Germline values: CDR1 LNHDA, CDR2 SQIVND (reference sequence). CDR3 protein: CASSLAGGGAPYEQYF. In DNA, the CDR3 is TGTGCCAGTAGTCTGGCCGGGGGGGGTGCGCCCTACGAGCAGTACTTC.

The chain couples TRBV19 to TRBJ2-7; the D gene is possibly TRBD1 (5 bases). Germline V gene data show CDR1 as LNHDA and CDR2 as SQIVND (reference sequence). CDR3 length equals 14 residues. The germline V and J ends were trimmed by 6 bases and 0 bases, with 12 bases remaining between them. The CDR3 nucleotides read TGTGCCAGTAGGCTTAGGCAGGGCTCCTACGAGCAGTACTTC. Amino acids: CASRLRQGSYEQYF.

The chain recombines TRBV18 with TRBJ1-3, with a tentative D call TRBD1 (6 bases). The V end was cut by 3 bases, the J end by 0 bases, with 12 bases between. Germline values: CDR1 KGHSH, CDR2 LQKENI. The CDR3 consists of 16 residues. CDR3 loop: CASSPWTVDSGNTIYF. CDR3 DNA: TGTGCCAGCTCACCCTGGACAGTCGACTCTGGAAACACCATATATTTT.

V usage is TRBV2 and J usage is TRBJ1-6; the match to TRBD1 covers 10 bases. Germline loops: CDR1 SNHLY, CDR2 FYNNEI. This CDR3 is 15 amino acids long. V was pared by 5 bases and J by 14 bases, with 12 bases of the junction left unmatched. CDR3 sequence reads: CASSKDPGTGDALHF. CDR3 in DNA: TGTGCCAGCAGTAAAGATCCCGGGACAGGGGACGCCCTCCACTTT. The variable domain in full, with the rest retrieved from reference TRBV2 and TRBJ1-6, is EPEVTQTPSHQVTQMGQEVILRCVPISNHLYFYWYRQILGQKVEFLVSFYNNEISEKSEIFDDQFSVERPDGSNFTLKIRSTKLEDSAMYFCASSKDPGTGDALHFGNGTRLTVT.

The chain links TRBV30 to TRBJ2-7, with D perhaps matching TRBD2 (5 bases). The V gene's germline CDR1 is GTSNPN and CDR2 SVGIG (reference sequence). The CDR3 spans 13 residues. The ends were cut back, 0 bases at V and 0 bases at J, with 6 bases in the middle. CDR3 sequence reads: CAWSVGVSYEQYF. CDR3 sequence (DNA): TGTGCCTGGAGTGTCGGGGTCTCCTACGAGCAGTACTTC.

The genes are TRBV28 and TRBJ1-5; 7 bases are a match to TRBD1. V lost 6 bases and J lost 5; bases outside the gene matches: 10. The germline gives CDR1 MDHEN, CDR2 SYDVKM. The CDR3 has 15 residues. The CDR3 sequence is CASRRQGASHQPQHF. CDR3 bases: TGTGCCAGCAGACGACAGGGAGCCTCCCATCAGCCCCAGCATTTT.